What follows are 30 T cell receptor beta chains derived from one specimen sequenced in a study of long-term antiretroviral therapy in people with HIV. An immunoSEQ assay, version v3.0, was performed at survey level. Measured with immunoSEQ multiplex PCR; TCRdb has only the in-frame clones, and not every one. The sample has more than 15,000 clones, roughly 70% seen once; the top ten hold roughly a tenth. The input for sequencing was unsorted PBMCs, taken 0.5 years before starting antiretroviral therapy. The source is a man younger than 35 with HIV.

The chain recombines TRBV5-1 with TRBJ1-2; 9 nucleotides line up with TRBD1. Trimming took 4 bases from V and 4 from J; bases not matched to a gene: 5. The germline CDR1 and CDR2 sequences are SGHRS and YFSETQ. CDR3 length: 14 amino acids. In DNA, the CDR3 is TGCGCCAGCAGCATTGGGACAGGGAGCTATGGCTACACCTTC. Translation gives CASSIGTGSYGYTF. The whole variable domain, remainder taken from reference TRBV5-1 and TRBJ1-2, is KAGVTQTPRYLIKTRGQQVTLSCSPISGHRSVSWYQQTPGQGLQFLFEYFSETQRNKGNFPGRFSGRQFSNSRSEMNVSTLELGDSALYLCASSIGTGSYGYTFGSGTRLTVV.

The chain is built from TRBV19 and TRBJ2-7; D possibly corresponds to TRBD2 (6 bases). Germline assignment: CDR1 LNHDA and CDR2 SQIVND (reference sequence). V was cut by 2 bases and J by 0 bases, with 8 bases left in between. CDR3 length equals 14 residues. CDR3 coding DNA: TGTGCCAGTAGTATATCCGGGAGCTCCTACGAGCAGTACTTC. Residues: CASSISGSSYEQYF.

V usage is TRBV4-1 and J usage is TRBJ2-5; D possibly corresponds to TRBD2 (6 bases). Trimming cost V 4 bases and J 11 bases, with 14 bases left between them. Looked up from germline, CDR1 is MGHRA and CDR2 is YSYEKL. The CDR3 consists of 12 residues. The CDR3 DNA reads TGCGCCAGCAGCCCGGGGGTTGGGGAGCAGTACTTC. It translates to CASSPGVGEQYF.

CDR3 DNA: TGTGCCAGCAGTGAATGGGCCAGGGGCTCTTCACCCCTCCACTTT. Amino acids: CASSEWARGSSPLHF. The gene calls are TRBV25-1 and TRBJ1-6; perhaps TRBD1 as D (6 bases). V shed 1 base and J shed 9 bases, with 13 bases lying between them. CDR1 is MGHDK and CDR2 is SYGVNS in the germline V gene. There are 15 residues in the CDR3.

The chain uses TRBV11-2 and TRBJ2-5, with 9 bases lining up with TRBD2. The CDR3 is 15 amino acids. Looked up from germline, CDR1 is SGHAT and CDR2 is FQNNGV. V trimming: 5 bases; J trimming: 5 bases; junction bases outside the gene matches: 9. CDR3 nucleotides: TGTGCCAGCAGCCAATCAGCGGGGGGCGGGGAGACCCAGTACTTC. Its protein is CASSQSAGGGETQYF.

J is TRBJ2-7 and V is TRBV27; 7 nucleotides line up with TRBD2. The V segment lost 1 base and the J segment 4 bases; nucleotides outside the gene matches: 10. The CDR3 runs 16 residues. Germline CDR1 MNHEY, CDR2 SMNVEV (reference sequence). The CDR3 region has the DNA TGTGCCAGCAGTTTATTAGGGAGGGTCACCACGTACGAGCAGTACTTC. Translated, it gives CASSLLGRVTTYEQYF.

The chain is built from TRBV14 and TRBJ1-2, with D tentatively TRBD1 (5 bases). The CDR3 is 14 amino acids. Trimming shortened V by 3 bases and J by 6 bases, and 14 bases separated the two germline ends. The germline CDR1 and CDR2 sequences are SGHDN and FVKESK. CDR3 coding DNA: TGTGCCAGCAGCCAGGGTAGGGACGGAGATGGCTACACCTTC. Protein sequence: CASSQGRDGDGYTF.

The rearrangement joins TRBV19 to TRBJ1-5; TRBD1 aligns across 8 bases. V was pared by 5 bases and J by 2 bases, with 5 bases of the junction left unmatched. CDR3 length: 15 residues. Germline V lookup: CDR1 LNHDA, CDR2 SQIVND (reference sequence). The CDR3 reads CASSPKDRGNQPQHF. The CDR3 bases are TGTGCCAGTAGTCCTAAGGACAGGGGCAATCAGCCCCAGCATTTT.

The chain joins TRBV5-1 to TRBJ1-2; D gene uncertain. Trimming removed 5 bases at V and 3 bases at J, with 11 bases between. Germline-derived CDR1 and CDR2 are SGHRS and YFSETQ. The CDR3 totals 13 residues. The CDR3 protein is CASSSKVDYGYTF. CDR3 DNA: TGCGCCAGCAGTTCCAAGGTTGACTATGGCTACACCTTC.

V usage is TRBV5-1 and J usage is TRBJ2-1, with D perhaps TRBD1 (6 bases). From germline, CDR1 is SGHRS and CDR2 YFSETQ. The length of the CDR3 is 16 residues. V was clipped by 0 bases and J by 3 bases, with 13 bases between them. CDR3 bases: TGCGCCAGCAGCTTGGGAAGGACAGACTACTACAATGAGCAGTTCTTC. Amino acid sequence: CASSLGRTDYYNEQFF.

Only a few counts were recorded for this clone. V usage is TRBV7-7 and J usage is TRBJ2-5, with D tentatively TRBD1 or TRBD2 (5 bases each). In germline, CDR1 is SSHAT, CDR2 FNYEAQ (reference sequence). The V end lost 5 bases, the J end lost 2 bases, and 18 bases lay between the germline ends. There are 16 residues in the CDR3. CDR3 protein: CASSRSGAGVQETQYF. The CDR3 DNA reads TGTGCCAGCAGCCGTTCCGGGGCAGGAGTTCAAGAGACCCAGTACTTC.

The chain combines TRBV28 with TRBJ1-1; D remains unclear. This CDR3 has 10 residues. The ends were cut back, 7 bases at V and 2 bases at J, with 2 bases in the middle. Per the germline V gene, CDR1 is MDHEN and CDR2 is SYDVKM. CDR3 coding DNA: TGTGCCAGCAAAAACACTGAAGCTTTCTTT. Its protein is CASKNTEAFF.

The chain uses TRBV7-2 and TRBJ2-5; TRBD2 matches 8 bases. CDR1 and CDR2 from the germline V gene are SGHTA and FQGNSA. The CDR3 extends over 17 amino acids. J lost 5 bases, V lost 1 base, and 12 bases had no gene match. CDR3: CASSLGASVAGKETQYF. DNA of the CDR3: TGTGCCAGCAGCTTAGGAGCGTCGGTAGCGGGAAAGGAGACCCAGTACTTC. Together with reference TRBV7-2 and TRBJ2-5, the CDR3 gives the full variable domain: GAGVSQSPSNKVTEKGKDVELRCDPISGHTALYWYRQSLGQGLEFLIYFQGNSAPDKSGLPSDRFSAERTGGSVSTLTIQRTQQEDSAVYLCASSLGASVAGKETQYFGPGTRLLVL.

V gene TRBV5-1 combines with J gene TRBJ2-7; no clear D gene. Germline lookup yields CDR1 SGHRS and CDR2 YFSETQ. Trimming removed 0 bases from V and 2 bases from J, with 12 bases in between. The CDR3 runs to 15 residues. CDR3 DNA sequence: TGCGCCAGCAGCTTGGGCGTCCTGGCCCCCTACGAGCAGTACTTC. This sequence encodes CASSLGVLAPYEQYF.

This clone is medium-sized (0.01 to 0.1%) in the sample. This chain links TRBV5-5 with TRBJ2-7, with D unclear. The germline CDR1 and CDR2 sequences are SGHKS and YYEKEE (reference sequence). The CDR3 is made up of 16 amino acids. V was pared by 0 bases and J by 6 bases, with 19 bases between. The CDR3 region is CASSLALTFEWPEQYF. The CDR3 DNA follows: TGTGCCAGCAGCTTGGCCTTAACCTTTGAATGGCCCGAGCAGTACTTC.

The chain links TRBV28 to TRBJ1-4; D unresolved. The CDR3 is 14 amino acids. Germline V CDR1 and CDR2: MDHEN, SYDVKM. Deletions cut 5 bases from V and 3 bases from J, with 10 bases between. The CDR3 loop reads CASSRPGANEKLFF. In DNA form, the CDR3 reads TGTGCCAGCAGTCGGCCTGGGGCTAATGAAAAACTGTTTTTT.

This clone was observed a few times. This sequence joins TRBV7-2 and TRBJ2-1, with unresolved D. The CDR3 runs to 12 residues. With 5 bases removed from V and 10 bases from J, the gap between germline ends came to 12 bases. Germline lookup yields CDR1 SGHTA and CDR2 FQGNSA. Here the CDR3 reads CASSATLSEQFF. CDR3 sequence (DNA): TGTGCCAGCAGCGCTACACTATCCGAGCAGTTCTTC.

The chain combines TRBV7-3 with TRBJ2-2; D unresolved. The CDR3 spans 12 residues. Germline CDR1 reads SGHTA; CDR2 reads FQGTGA. Trimming removed 8 bases at V and 5 bases at J, with 9 bases between. The CDR3 DNA reads TGTGCCAGCGGTAGGGTAACCGGGGAGCTGTTTTTT. Amino acid sequence: CASGRVTGELFF.

The CDR3 sequence: CASSGTGRETQYF. The CDR3 nucleotides read TGTGCCAGCTCAGGGACAGGGCGGGAGACCCAGTACTTC. The chain uses TRBV18 and TRBJ2-5, with TRBD1 matching over 9 bases. V lost 5 bases, J lost 5 bases, and 3 bases stayed unmatched. Germline lookup yields CDR1 KGHSH and CDR2 LQKENI. The CDR3 contains 13 residues.

This chain joins TRBV6-6 and TRBJ1-2; 10 nucleotides match TRBD1. With V trimmed by 4 bases and J by 8 bases, 10 bases remained unmatched. The CDR3 covers 15 residues. Looked up from germline, CDR1 is MNHNY and CDR2 is SVGAGI (reference sequence). The CDR3 DNA sequence: TGTGCCAGCAGTTCCTTGACAGGGGGCCGATTGGGCTACACCTTC. Its protein product is CASSSLTGGRLGYTF.

Concerning this clone: A junction end diverges from the germline sequence, so it may reflect a read error. The chain links TRBV7-7 to TRBJ2-2; 7 positions match TRBD1. The CDR3 has 14 amino acids. In germline, CDR1 is SSHAT, CDR2 FNYEAQ (reference sequence). The CDR3: CASSPDRDTGELFF. The CDR3 nucleotides are TGTGCTAGCAGCCCTGACAGGGACACCGGGGAGCTGTTTTTT.

This chain links TRBV9 with TRBJ2-1; 10 nucleotides line up with TRBD2. The CDR3 is 17 amino acids. CDR1 SGDLS and CDR2 YYNGEE come from the germline V gene. V was pared by 0 bases and J by 6 bases, with 9 bases of the junction left unmatched. The DNA for the CDR3 is TGTGCCAGCAGCGTAGCCCTAAGCGGGAGGGCCCCCAATGAGCAGTTCTTC. Translating gives CASSVALSGRAPNEQFF.

The chain links TRBV27 to TRBJ1-1; D gene uncertain. This CDR3 spans 16 amino acids. Germline values: CDR1 MNHEY, CDR2 SMNVEV (reference sequence). V lost 0 bases to trimming and J lost 0 bases, with 11 bases between them. CDR3 in DNA: TGTGCCAGCAGTTTATCGGCAGGCGAGATGAACACTGAAGCTTTCTTT. Protein product: CASSLSAGEMNTEAFF.

This chain joins TRBV29-1 and TRBJ2-1, with 9 bases fitting TRBD1. CDR1 and CDR2 from the germline V gene are SQVTM and ANQGSEA. With V trimmed by 6 bases and J by 0 bases, 6 bases remained unmatched. This CDR3 has 15 residues. The CDR3: CSVAQGASSYNEQFF. The CDR3 region has the DNA TGCAGCGTCGCACAGGGGGCGAGCTCCTACAATGAGCAGTTCTTC.

This clone was seen a handful of times. J is TRBJ2-7 and V is TRBV9; TRBD2 matches at 9 bases. From germline, CDR1 is SGDLS and CDR2 YYNGEE. This CDR3 is 15 amino acids long. The junction had 4 bases not matched to a gene; V was cut back by 0 bases and J by 3 bases. This CDR3 is CASSVAGTSSYEQYF. The CDR3 DNA reads as TGTGCCAGCAGCGTAGCGGGGACTAGCAGCTACGAGCAGTACTTC.

V is TRBV13 and J is TRBJ1-1; TRBD1 is a possible D gene (6 bases). The germline gives CDR1 PRHDT, CDR2 FYEKMQ (reference sequence). Deletions cut 3 bases from V and 5 bases from J, with 16 bases between. There are 15 residues in the CDR3. The CDR3 DNA follows: TGTGCCAGCAGCTTTGGGAACAAGGGGGGGACTGAAGCTTTCTTT. Its protein product is CASSFGNKGGTEAFF.

This chain joins TRBV5-5 and TRBJ1-2; weak D call: TRBD1 (5 bases). With 1 base removed from V and 8 bases from J, the gap between germline ends came to 9 bases. The CDR3 extends over 12 amino acids. Germline CDR1 and CDR2: SGHKS and YYEKEE (reference sequence). The CDR3 is CASSLQGVGYTF. Written as DNA, the CDR3 is TGTGCCAGCAGCTTGCAGGGAGTAGGCTACACCTTC.

This chain joins TRBV27 and TRBJ2-7, with a possible D match to TRBD1 (5 bases). The V end lost 4 bases, the J end lost 9 bases, and 16 bases lay between the germline ends. From germline, CDR1 is MNHEY and CDR2 SMNVEV (reference sequence). The CDR3 has 13 amino acids. The DNA of the CDR3 is TGTGCCAGCAGTTCCATCAACAGGTTCGGGCAGTACTTC. Its translation: CASSSINRFGQYF.

This chain uses TRBV6-5 with TRBJ2-7; possibly TRBD1 for D (7 bases). Trimming left V 5 bases short and J 6 bases short, with 17 bases between. Per germline, CDR1 MNHEY and CDR2 SVGAGI. CDR3 length: 14 amino acids. In DNA, the CDR3 is TGTGCCAGCAGTGAGGAGGGGGCACTCTCCGAGCAGTACTTC. Translating it yields CASSEEGALSEQYF.

CDR3 nucleotide sequence: TGTGCCAGTAGCCCCCAGGGGGCAGATACGCAGTATTTT. Encoded protein: CASSPQGADTQYF. The chain couples TRBV19 to TRBJ2-3; 7 bases are a match to TRBD1. This CDR3 spans 13 amino acids. Germline V gene data show CDR1 as LNHDA and CDR2 as SQIVND (reference sequence). After removal of 6 bases from V and 4 bases from J, the junction contained 4 bases not matched to a gene. Based on the CDR3 plus reference TRBV19 and TRBJ2-3, the full variable domain is DGGITQSPKYLFRKEGQNVTLSCEQNLNHDAMYWYRQDPGQGLRLIYYSQIVNDFQKGDIAEGYSVSREKKESFPLTVTSAQKNPTAFYLCASSPQGADTQYFGPGTRLTVL.